These T cell receptor beta chains were read from a single sample in a study of blood T cell repertoires in COVID-19. Clones were sequenced by immunoSEQ multiplex PCR, and TCRdb holds only the in-frame ones, with some missing. The profile shows 250,000 to 300,000 clones, around 84% of them singletons. The sample taken for sequencing was peripheral blood. All receptors come from a man aged 55-75 years with acute or convalescent COVID-19. Both conserved end residues are part of each CDR3. The order of the fields is clone size, J gene, D gene, V gene, CDR3 DNA, CDR3 protein. D genes are given only for firm matches. The size of a clone is reported for some rows only, either as once, few or many, or as a class for expanded clones.

size: .; J: TRBJ2-7; D: .; V: TRBV5-4; DNA: TGTGCCAGCAGCACAGCCAGGGCCCACGAGCAGTACTTC; CDR3: CASSTARAHEQYF
size: .; J: TRBJ2-7; D: TRBD2; V: TRBV6-5; DNA: TGTGCCACCTGCCTAGCGGGAGTGGGCGAGCAGTACTTC; CDR3: CATCLAGVGEQYF
size: .; J: TRBJ2-4; D: .; V: TRBV6-2/TRBV6-3; DNA: TGTGCCAGCAGTTATGGCGGGGAAAACATTCAGTACTTC; CDR3: CASSYGGENIQYF
size: once; J: TRBJ1-2; D: TRBD1; V: TRBV9; DNA: TGTGCCAGCAGCGCCCCGCCGACAGGGATGGCTGGCTACACCTTC; CDR3: CASSAPPTGMAGYTF
size: .; J: TRBJ2-2; D: .; V: TRBV12-3/TRBV12-4; DNA: TGTGCCAGCAGTCTCTATATCGGGGAGCTGTTTTTT; CDR3: CASSLYIGELFF
size: few; J: TRBJ1-2; D: TRBD1; V: TRBV28; DNA: TGTGCCAGCAGCCCGGGACAGGGGGCCGGCTACACCTTC; CDR3: CASSPGQGAGYTF
size: .; J: TRBJ2-2; D: .; V: TRBV4-1; DNA: TGCGCCAGCAGCCAAGATTCAAGCGGCTACACCGGGGAGCTGTTTTTT; CDR3: CASSQDSSGYTGELFF
size: .; J: TRBJ1-6; D: .; V: TRBV6-1; DNA: TGTGCCAGCAGTGAAGGGGGGCGATATTCACCCCTCCACTTT; CDR3: CASSEGGRYSPLHF
size: .; J: TRBJ2-7; D: TRBD2; V: TRBV4-3; DNA: TGCGCCAGCAGCCAAGGACTAGCTGATTCCTACGAGCAGTACTTC; CDR3: CASSQGLADSYEQYF
size: .; J: TRBJ1-3; D: TRBD1; V: TRBV5-1; DNA: TGCGCCAGCAGCGTCGGACAGGTCTCTGGAAACACCATATATTTT; CDR3: CASSVGQVSGNTIYF
size: .; J: TRBJ2-1; D: TRBD2; V: TRBV4-2; DNA: TGTGCCAGCAGCCAAGTATTGGGTCTAGCGGGAGGATTGTATTTCAATGAGCAGTTCTTC; CDR3: CASSQVLGLAGGLYFNEQFF
size: .; J: TRBJ2-7; D: TRBD2; V: TRBV11-2; DNA: TGTGCCAGCAGCTTCGGACTAGCAGGGTACGAGCAGTACTTC; CDR3: CASSFGLAGYEQYF
size: few; J: TRBJ1-6; D: .; V: TRBV25-1; DNA: TGTGCCAGCAGTGATCGGGGGGTCCGCCCTTCACCCCTCCACTTT; CDR3: CASSDRGVRPSPLHF
size: .; J: TRBJ2-3; D: .; V: TRBV10-2; DNA: TGCGCCAGCAGTGAATTTCTTTATACGCAGTATTTT; CDR3: CASSEFLYTQYF
size: .; J: TRBJ2-3; D: TRBD2; V: TRBV4-1; DNA: TGCGCCAGCAGCAGCGGGACTAGCGGGGGAGGCACAGATACGCAGTATTTT; CDR3: CASSSGTSGGGTDTQYF
size: .; J: TRBJ2-5; D: TRBD2; V: TRBV4-3; DNA: TGCGCCAGCAGCCAAGATCGCGGGAGGGCCGGCCAAGAGACCCAGTACTTC; CDR3: CASSQDRGRAGQETQYF
size: .; J: TRBJ2-1; D: TRBD1; V: TRBV11-1; DNA: TGTGCCAGCAGCTTAACCGGGACAGTATACAATGAGCAGTTCTTC; CDR3: CASSLTGTVYNEQFF
size: .; J: TRBJ2-7; D: .; V: TRBV28; DNA: TGTGCCAGCAGTTTTAGTGGGAGGAATTCCTACGAGCAGTACTTC; CDR3: CASSFSGRNSYEQYF
size: once; J: TRBJ2-1; D: TRBD2; V: TRBV28; DNA: TGTGCCAGCAGTTGGGGGCTAGCGGGAGTCTACTACAATGAGCAGTTCTTC; CDR3: CASSWGLAGVYYNEQFF
size: once; J: TRBJ2-7; D: TRBD1; V: TRBV29-1; DNA: TGCAGCGTTCTGTCTAGGGGACAGACATACGAGCAGTACTTC; CDR3: CSVLSRGQTYEQYF
size: .; J: TRBJ2-1; D: TRBD2; V: TRBV24-1; DNA: TGTGCCACCAGTGGCGGGACTAGCGGGAGGCGCGAGCAGTTCTTC; CDR3: CATSGGTSGRREQFF
size: .; J: TRBJ1-1; D: .; V: TRBV7-9; DNA: TGTGCCAGCACCCCCCGATCGGGGGACACTGAAGCTTTCTTT; CDR3: CASTPRSGDTEAFF
size: .; J: TRBJ2-6; D: .; V: TRBV3-1/TRBV3-2; DNA: TGTGCCAGCAGGCACCTGACAGGAACTAACGGGGCCAACGTCCTGACTTTC; CDR3: CASRHLTGTNGANVLTF
size: .; J: TRBJ2-7; D: .; V: TRBV7-2; DNA: TGTGCCAGCAGCCCCCGTCGTAGGGGTTACGAGCAGTACTTC; CDR3: CASSPRRRGYEQYF
size: .; J: TRBJ2-2; D: TRBD2; V: TRBV4-2; DNA: TGTGCCAGCAGCCAAGATGGGGCCGCCGGGGGGGCAGGGGAGCTGTTTTTT; CDR3: CASSQDGAAGGAGELFF
size: .; J: TRBJ1-3; D: TRBD1; V: TRBV24-1; DNA: TGTGCCACCAGTGATTTGCCCGGACAGGGCGCCTCTGGAAACACCATATATTTT; CDR3: CATSDLPGQGASGNTIYF
size: .; J: TRBJ1-2; D: .; V: TRBV28; DNA: TGTGCCAGCAGCTCAGGGGACCCTAGACAAAACTATGGCTACACCTTC; CDR3: CASSSGDPRQNYGYTF
size: .; J: TRBJ1-2; D: TRBD1; V: TRBV25-1; DNA: TGTGCCAGCAGTGGGGACAGATATGGCTACACCTTC; CDR3: CASSGDRYGYTF
size: .; J: TRBJ2-7; D: TRBD2; V: TRBV9; DNA: TGTGCCAGCAGCGTAGGGCTAGCGGGAGGAGGAGAGCAGTACTTC; CDR3: CASSVGLAGGGEQYF
size: .; J: TRBJ1-2; D: TRBD1; V: TRBV12-5; DNA: TGTGCTAGTGGTTTGGATTACAGGGGGGGGTCCAACTATGGCTACACCTTC; CDR3: CASGLDYRGGSNYGYTF
size: .; J: TRBJ2-5; D: TRBD2; V: TRBV3-1/TRBV3-2; DNA: TGTGCCAGCAGCTCCAACCGGGGGGGCGGGGAGACCCAGTACTTC; CDR3: CASSSNRGGGETQYF
size: .; J: TRBJ1-6; D: TRBD1; V: TRBV6-5; DNA: TGTGCCAGCAGTTCCACCGGGACAGGGGTCTCACCCCTCCACTTT; CDR3: CASSSTGTGVSPLHF
size: once; J: TRBJ2-1; D: .; V: TRBV7-2; DNA: TGTGCCAGCAGCCCCTCCCGCTACAATGAGCAGTTCTTC; CDR3: CASSPSRYNEQFF
size: .; J: TRBJ2-7; D: .; V: TRBV28; DNA: TGTGCCAGCAGCCAGCGGCCTACCTACGAGCAGTACTTC; CDR3: CASSQRPTYEQYF
size: .; J: TRBJ1-5; D: .; V: TRBV6-6; DNA: TGTGCCAGCAGCCCCGGACAGAGCAATCAGCCCCAGCATTTT; CDR3: CASSPGQSNQPQHF
size: .; J: TRBJ2-6; D: TRBD1; V: TRBV7-9; DNA: TGTGCCAGCTTAACGGGACAGGGAACTGGGGCCAACGTCCTGACTTTC; CDR3: CASLTGQGTGANVLTF
size: .; J: TRBJ1-2; D: .; V: TRBV5-1; DNA: TGCGCCAGCAGCTTGGCCGCGACCCAGGCCAGATATGGCTACACCTTC; CDR3: CASSLAATQARYGYTF
size: .; J: TRBJ2-1; D: .; V: TRBV10-3; DNA: TGTGCCATCAGTGAAGGGGGGGCACGGAATGAGCAGTTCTTC; CDR3: CAISEGGARNEQFF
size: .; J: TRBJ2-1; D: .; V: TRBV4-1; DNA: TGCGCCAGCAGCCAAGATAAGGGGTGGTCCTACAATGAGCAGTTCTTC; CDR3: CASSQDKGWSYNEQFF
size: .; J: TRBJ1-2; D: .; V: TRBV7-2; DNA: TGTGCCAGCAGCTTAGATGTTTCAGGCCAATATGGCTACACCTTC; CDR3: CASSLDVSGQYGYTF
size: few; J: TRBJ2-3; D: .; V: TRBV7-8; DNA: TGTGCCAGCAGCTTAGATTTCGGGGATACGCAGTATTTT; CDR3: CASSLDFGDTQYF
size: .; J: TRBJ2-4; D: .; V: TRBV10-3; DNA: TGTGCCATCAGTGACGCAGGACAGAACATTCAGTACTTC; CDR3: CAISDAGQNIQYF
size: .; J: TRBJ2-7; D: TRBD1; V: TRBV27; DNA: TGTGCCAGCAGTTTACGGGGACAGCTCTACGAGCAGTACTTC; CDR3: CASSLRGQLYEQYF
size: .; J: TRBJ1-1; D: .; V: TRBV5-4; DNA: TGTGCCAGCAGCTTGAAGGGGCTAAACACTGAAGCTTTCTTT; CDR3: CASSLKGLNTEAFF
size: .; J: TRBJ2-2; D: .; V: TRBV5-1; DNA: TGCGCCAGCAGCTTGTGGGGGGGCGGAAACACCGGGGAGCTGTTTTTT; CDR3: CASSLWGGGNTGELFF
size: .; J: TRBJ1-3; D: .; V: TRBV9; DNA: TGTGCCAGCAGCCCGGGGGTCTCTGGAAACACCATATATTTT; CDR3: CASSPGVSGNTIYF
size: once; J: TRBJ2-1; D: .; V: TRBV9; DNA: TGTGCCAGCAGCGTAACTAGTCTGCTTGGTGAGCAGTTCTTC; CDR3: CASSVTSLLGEQFF
size: .; J: TRBJ1-6; D: TRBD1; V: TRBV2; DNA: TGTGCCAGCAGTGGACCGGGACAGGGGGCTTCACCCCTCCACTTT; CDR3: CASSGPGQGASPLHF
size: .; J: TRBJ2-3; D: .; V: TRBV2; DNA: TGTGCCAGCATGGTGGACTCCAGCACAGATACGCAGTATTTT; CDR3: CASMVDSSTDTQYF
size: .; J: TRBJ2-3; D: .; V: TRBV7-3; DNA: TGTGCCAGCAGCTCCCTTAGCACAGATACGCAGTATTTT; CDR3: CASSSLSTDTQYF
size: .; J: TRBJ2-7; D: .; V: TRBV28; DNA: TGTGCCAGCAGTTCCCCCTCGGGGAAGGGAAGGAGCTACGAGCAGTACTTC; CDR3: CASSSPSGKGRSYEQYF
size: .; J: TRBJ2-5; D: .; V: TRBV19; DNA: TGTGCCAGTAGTATCTGGGGCGGACATGACGAAGAGACCCAGTACTTC; CDR3: CASSIWGGHDEETQYF
size: .; J: TRBJ2-2; D: TRBD2; V: TRBV4-2; DNA: TGTGCCAGCAGCCAAGAAGGTAGTAGCGGGGGGCTGAACACCGGGGAGCTGTTTTTT; CDR3: CASSQEGSSGGLNTGELFF
size: .; J: TRBJ2-3; D: TRBD2; V: TRBV28; DNA: TGTGCCAGCTTTGCAGGACTAGCAAGAGATACGCAGTATTTT; CDR3: CASFAGLARDTQYF
size: once; J: TRBJ2-4; D: TRBD1; V: TRBV19; DNA: TGTGCCAGCCGACGGGACAGAAACATTCAGTACTTC; CDR3: CASRRDRNIQYF
size: .; J: TRBJ2-2; D: .; V: TRBV21-1; DNA: TGTGCCAGCAGCAAAGGTCCTTTCGGGGAGCTGTTTTTT; CDR3: CASSKGPFGELFF
size: .; J: TRBJ1-2; D: TRBD1; V: TRBV7-2; DNA: TGTGCCAGCAGCTTAGGGGACAGGGCCTATGGCTACACCTTC; CDR3: CASSLGDRAYGYTF
size: .; J: TRBJ2-7; D: TRBD2; V: TRBV6-5; DNA: TGTGCCAGTAGTCTAGCGGGGGGGCACTCCGAGCAGTACTTC; CDR3: CASSLAGGHSEQYF
size: .; J: TRBJ1-6; D: TRBD1; V: TRBV6-5; DNA: TGTGCCAGCAGTTGGGGGGGGACAGGGAATTCACCCCTCCACTTT; CDR3: CASSWGGTGNSPLHF
size: once; J: TRBJ1-1; D: TRBD1; V: TRBV15; DNA: TGTGCCACCAGCAGAGGACAGGGGAACGCTGAAGCTTTCTTT; CDR3: CATSRGQGNAEAFF